The entry below gives a single T cell receptor beta chain sequence along with its context. Its antigen remains unknown. Per donor, one heparinised blood draw averaged roughly 120 mL. The whole isolated RNA underwent reverse transcription, so sequencing captured expressed TCRB transcripts. About 3.6 million reads were obtained on average from naive, central memory and regulatory T cell samples. TCRdb keeps only in-frame clones here, not all; method: immunoSEQ multiplex PCR. The data contain 350,000 to 450,000 clones, 10% to 15% of them singletons. This record comes from a study of beta chain features in type 1 diabetes. Study-level points and caveats: PCR may have favored shorter templates equally in patients and controls. Patients with type 1 diabetes carried fewer insertions and had more deletions at their VDJ junctions. All four CD4+ subsets from Type 1 diabetes patients carried moderately but significantly shorter TCRB CDR3s.

With 3 bases removed from V and 0 bases from J, the gap between germline ends came to 14 bases. Germline V gene lookup returns CDR1 SGDLS and CDR2 YYNGEE. The CDR3 is made up of 16 amino acids. The clonotype originates from a woman aged 18-30 years with type 1 diabetes. Material for sequencing was naive CD4+ T cells from blood. The rearrangement links TRBV9 to TRBJ2-3; D uncertain. The CDR3 DNA reads as TGTGCCAGCAGCGGCCCGACTGGGTGGAGCACAGATACGCAGTATTTT. Translated: CASSGPTGWSTDTQYF. The full variable domain, its missing parts supplied by reference TRBV9 and TRBJ2-3, is DSGVTQTPKHLITATGQRVTLRCSPRSGDLSVYWYQQSLDQGLQFLIQYYNGEERAKGNILERFSAQQFPDLHSELNLSSLELGDSALYFCASSGPTGWSTDTQYFGPGTRLTVL.